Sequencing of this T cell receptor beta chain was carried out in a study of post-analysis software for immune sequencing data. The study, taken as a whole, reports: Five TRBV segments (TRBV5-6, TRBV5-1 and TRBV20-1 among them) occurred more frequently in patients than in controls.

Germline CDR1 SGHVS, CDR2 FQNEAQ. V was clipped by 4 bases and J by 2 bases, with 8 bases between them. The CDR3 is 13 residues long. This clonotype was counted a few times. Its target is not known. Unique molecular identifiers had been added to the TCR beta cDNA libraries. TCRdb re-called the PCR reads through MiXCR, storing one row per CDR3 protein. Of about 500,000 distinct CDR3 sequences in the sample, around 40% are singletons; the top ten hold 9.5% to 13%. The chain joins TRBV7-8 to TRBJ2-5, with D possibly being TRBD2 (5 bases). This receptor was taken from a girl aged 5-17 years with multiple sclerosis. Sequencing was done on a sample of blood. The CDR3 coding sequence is TGTGCCAGCAGCTCGGGAAGGCAAGAGACCCAGTACTTC. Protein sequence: CASSSGRQETQYF.